This TCR beta chain was identified during a study of T cells in Graves' hyperthyroidism and ophthalmopathy. On the study more broadly: Pretreatment peripheral blood was obtained at initial diagnosis. Findings and limits, study-wide: Patients with ophthalmopathy were separated from those with stable hyperthyroidism by a 13 V-J model. Among clonotypes expanded in thyroid above 0.001, most were also found in blood.

The CDR3 extends over 14 amino acids. Losses at the gene ends were 6 bases for V and 3 bases for J; bases not matched to a gene: 6. Diagnoses were made from clinical symptoms, serum measures (thyroxine and TRAb), thyroid ultrasound and orbital computed tomography. Ten or more counts support this clonotype. What it binds is not known. Template material for amplifying TCR beta CDR3 regions consisted of RNA transcripts. The study used the HTBI primer set for a first-round RT-PCR of the TCR CDR3. Via MiXCR, TCRdb re-called the multiplex PCR reads, giving one row per CDR3 protein. The repertoire has approximately 640,000 distinct CDR3 sequences, around a sixth of them found once; the top ten carry about 16%.

Source material: blood. The TCR comes from a man aged 45 to 65 with Graves' hyperthyroidism. V and J are TRBV12-3 or TRBV12-4 and TRBJ2-5, with 8 bases aligning to TRBD1. CDR3 residues: CASSLGQDKETQYF. The CDR3, as DNA: TGTGCCAGCAGCCTGGGACAGGACAAAGAGACCCAGTACTTC.